This entry lists 31 T cell receptor beta chains sequenced from one sample in a study of T-cell reconstitution after alpha-beta-depleted transplantation in children. Unique molecular identifiers were incorporated into the prepared TCRbeta library. TCRdb re-called the PCR reads through MiXCR, storing one row per CDR3 protein. This sample yields over 450,000 distinct CDR3 sequences, of which roughly a tenth are seen a single time; just over 2% belongs to the top ten. The source material was PBMCs, sampled before TCRalphabeta/CD19-depleted stem cell transplant. These receptors were obtained from a child under 10 years old with inherited bone marrow failure, due to receive a stem cell transplant.

This clonotype was picked up many times. V and J are TRBV7-9 and TRBJ2-7; D not certain. Germline loops: CDR1 SEHNR, CDR2 FQNEAQ (reference sequence). V lost 4 bases to trimming and J lost 3 bases, with 13 bases between them. The CDR3 spans 14 residues. CDR3 coding DNA: TGTGCCAGCAGCTCAGACGGTCTACGCTACGAGCAGTACTTC. It codes for CASSSDGLRYEQYF.

This clonotype was observed at least ten times. The V and J genes are TRBV6-5 and TRBJ2-1, with TRBD2 as a possible D gene (6 bases). Germline assignment: CDR1 MNHEY and CDR2 SVGAGI. The CDR3 totals 14 residues. Trimming took off 0 bases at V and 8 bases at J, with 11 bases between the two ends. The CDR3 protein is CASSYSGERDEQFF. The CDR3 nucleotides read TGTGCCAGCAGTTACTCTGGGGAGCGGGATGAGCAGTTCTTC.

For this clonotype: This may be a read error: a much more frequent sequence differs by one nucleotide. The V and J genes are TRBV7-6 and TRBJ1-3; no clear D. Germline V gene lookup returns CDR1 SGHVS and CDR2 FNYEAQ. This CDR3 comprises 16 residues. Written as DNA, the CDR3 is TGTGCCAACAGCCCCCACTTGGGAGACTCTGGAAACACCATATATTTT. Residues: CANSPHLGDSGNTIYF.

This clonotype showed up many times. Here the CDR3 DNA reads TGTGCCAGCAGCCCTTATGGCTACACCTTC. It is translated as CASSPYGYTF. This chain links TRBV11-2 with TRBJ1-2; D is unclear. The CDR3 contains 10 residues. V was shortened by 5 bases and J by 5 bases, with 3 bases between the two germline ends. Per germline, CDR1 SGHAT and CDR2 FQNNGV.

This clonotype was detected only a few times. The genes are TRBV18 and TRBJ2-7, with TRBD1 matching over 7 bases. This CDR3 is built from 15 residues. Trimming at V came to 4 bases and at J to 7 bases, leaving 13 bases not matched to a gene. Per the germline V gene, CDR1 is KGHSH and CDR2 is LQKENI. CDR3 coding DNA: TGTGCCAGCTCACTCCGGGACAGCGGACTGGGGGAGCAGTACTTC. It yields the protein CASSLRDSGLGEQYF.

There are many counts of this clonotype. CDR3 sequence reads: CASSALAISYEQYF. As DNA, the CDR3 is TGTGCCAGCAGTGCCCTAGCGATCTCCTACGAGCAGTACTTC. The chain employs TRBV6-1 and TRBJ2-7; weak D call: TRBD2 (6 bases). CDR1 is MNHNS and CDR2 is SASEGT in the germline V gene. CDR3 length equals 14 residues. V was clipped by 4 bases and J by 0 bases, with 10 bases between them.

There are many counts of this clonotype. The chain combines TRBV7-2 with TRBJ2-1, with 7 bases aligning to TRBD2. The V segment lost 3 bases and the J segment 9 bases; nucleotides outside the gene matches: 20. CDR1 and CDR2 (germline): SGHTA, FQGNSA. CDR3 length: 18 amino acids. The CDR3 nucleotides are TGTGCCAGCAGCTTCGGGGGGTCGTCCCTTTATAGGCCGGGTGAGCAGTTCTTC. Translated: CASSFGGSSLYRPGEQFF.

The genes are TRBV20-1 and TRBJ2-5, with 7 bases matching TRBD1. The ends lost 5 bases at V and 5 bases at J; junction bases unmatched: 8. Germline CDR1 reads DFQATT; CDR2 reads SNEGSKA (reference sequence). This CDR3 contains 13 residues. This CDR3 is CSAGKGGLETQYF. DNA for the CDR3: TGCAGTGCTGGGAAAGGGGGCTTGGAGACCCAGTACTTC.

This clonotype was picked up many times. As DNA, the CDR3 is TGTGCCAGCAGGGGAAGCGGAGAAGTGTTCTTC. Its translation is CASRGSGEVFF. The rearrangement joins TRBV9 to TRBJ2-1; TRBD2 might be the D (5 bases). Trimming left V 5 bases short and J 15 bases short, with 15 bases between. CDR1 and CDR2 (germline): SGDLS, YYNGEE. This CDR3 region has 11 residues.

Ten or more counts support this clonotype. The chain carries TRBV5-1 and TRBJ2-2, with a possible D match to TRBD2 (6 bases). CDR3 length: 17 amino acids. The germline gives CDR1 SGHRS, CDR2 YFSETQ. The V gene lost 4 bases and the J gene lost 6 bases, with 22 bases spanning the gap. The CDR3 loop is CASSQRSGSRYAGELFF. CDR3 DNA: TGCGCCAGCAGCCAGCGTAGCGGTTCGCGGTATGCCGGGGAGCTGTTTTTT.

This clonotype was seen at least ten times. This chain uses TRBV5-6 with TRBJ2-7; 9 bases match TRBD1. CDR3 length equals 13 residues. V shed 3 bases, J shed 3 bases, and the junction held 1 base outside the gene matches. CDR1 SGHDT and CDR2 YYEEEE come from the germline V gene. CDR3 DNA sequence: TGTGCCAGCAGCTGGGACAGGGTCTACGAGCAGTACTTC. This encodes CASSWDRVYEQYF.

The J gene is TRBJ2-1, the V gene TRBV19; TRBD2 matches at 12 bases. Losses at the gene ends were 8 bases for V and 7 bases for J; bases not matched to a gene: 9. The CDR3 has 15 amino acids. Germline CDR1 and CDR2: LNHDA and SQIVND (reference sequence). CDR3 nucleotide sequence: TGTGCCAGTGGGAAACTAGCGGGAGGCCCGAATGAGCAGTTCTTC. Protein product: CASGKLAGGPNEQFF.

This clonotype was observed at least ten times. The rearrangement joins TRBV9 to TRBJ2-7, with 7 bases identical to TRBD2. This CDR3 has 15 residues. CDR1 is SGDLS, CDR2 YYNGEE, per germline. V lost 4 bases and J lost 1; bases outside the gene matches: 8. For the CDR3, the DNA is TGTGCCAGCAGCAATTCCCTAGCGGAATCCTACGAGCAGTACTTC. Translation: CASSNSLAESYEQYF.

The sample holds a few counts of this clonotype. The chain combines TRBV12-3 or TRBV12-4 with TRBJ2-1; TRBD2 matches 9 bases. The CDR3 is 16 residues long. After removal of 5 bases from V and 5 bases from J, the junction contained 10 bases not matched to a gene. This chain's CDR3 is CASSVGLALLNNEQFF. CDR3 nucleotides: TGTGCCAGCAGTGTGGGACTAGCTCTACTGAACAATGAGCAGTTCTTC.

This clonotype was seen only a few times. V usage is TRBV6-1 and J usage is TRBJ1-1; no clear D gene. This CDR3 is built from 13 residues. V was cut by 1 base and J by 3 bases, with 6 bases left in between. Germline V gives CDR1 MNHNS, CDR2 SASEGT. The CDR3 nucleotides read TGTGCCAGCAGTGAAGGATTGCACACTGAAGCTTTCTTT. This encodes CASSEGLHTEAFF.

This clonotype occurred many times. The chain carries TRBV20-1 and TRBJ2-4; D may be TRBD2 (5 bases). The CDR3 length is 15 residues. The V and J ends lost 3 bases and 0 bases respectively, with 12 bases between them. Germline V lookup: CDR1 DFQATT, CDR2 SNEGSKA (reference sequence). CDR3 DNA: TGCAGTGCTAGCGCACTAGAGGTAGCCAAAAACATTCAGTACTTC. Translating gives CSASALEVAKNIQYF.

This clonotype was counted between two and nine times. The rearrangement joins TRBV28 to TRBJ2-3, with D tentatively TRBD2 (5 bases). V was trimmed by 0 bases and J by 4 bases, leaving 11 bases between them. CDR1 and CDR2 (germline): MDHEN, SYDVKM. The CDR3 has 15 residues. In nucleotides, the CDR3 is TGTGCCAGCAGTTTATGGCTAGCCACGCCAGATACGCAGTATTTT. Its translation: CASSLWLATPDTQYF. The full variable domain, in which reference TRBV28 and TRBJ2-3 provide the parts outside the CDR3, is DVKVTQSSRYLVKRTGEKVFLECVQDMDHENMFWYRQDPGLGLRLIYFSYDVKMKEKGDIPEGYSVSREKKERFSLILESASTNQTSMYLCASSLWLATPDTQYFGPGTRLTVL.

This clonotype is medium-sized (0.01 to 0.1%) in the sample. This rearrangement joins TRBV12-3 or TRBV12-4 to TRBJ2-1; TRBD2 is a possible D gene (5 bases). Between the trimmed V and J ends, which lost 6 bases and 8 bases, there was a span of 8 bases. The length of the CDR3 is 11 residues. The CDR3 coding sequence is TGTGCCAGCAGCTTGAGGGATGAGCAGTTCTTC. It translates to CASSLRDEQFF.

V gene TRBV29-1 combines with J gene TRBJ1-2, with TRBD1 matching 7 bases. Germline V gene lookup returns CDR1 SQVTM and CDR2 ANQGSEA. J lost 1 base, V lost 6 bases, and 5 bases had no gene match. There are 13 residues in the CDR3. CDR3 in DNA: TGCAGCGTCACCGGGACAGTTAACTATGGCTACACCTTC. It is translated as CSVTGTVNYGYTF.

This clonotype appeared many times. V and J are TRBV7-8 and TRBJ2-7, with 7 bases matching TRBD2. V lost 0 bases to trimming and J lost 2 bases; unmatched junction nucleotides: 16. This CDR3 spans 19 amino acids. Germline V CDR1 and CDR2: SGHVS, FQNEAQ. DNA of the CDR3: TGTGCCAGCAGCTTAGCGTTTTTGGGCCAGCGGGACCTCCCCTACGAGCAGTACTTC. It codes for CASSLAFLGQRDLPYEQYF. Full variable domain (rest looked up from reference TRBV7-8 and TRBJ2-7): GAGVSQSPRYKVAKRGQDVALRCDPISGHVSLFWYQQALGQGPEFLTYFQNEAQLDKSGLPSDRFFAERPEGSVSTLKIQRTQQEDSAVYLCASSLAFLGQRDLPYEQYFGPGTRLTVT.

Worth noting for this clonotype: One end of the junction does not line up with germline, which may come from a read error. V is TRBV27 and J is TRBJ1-3; 7 positions agree with TRBD1. Germline V gives CDR1 MNHEY, CDR2 SMNVEV (reference sequence). This CDR3 is 18 amino acids long. The CDR3 bases are TGTGCCAGCAGTCCCCGCTTCGTAGGGGGCTTATCTGGAAACACCATAAATTTT. Its translation is CASSPRFVGGLSGNTINF.

The CDR3 sequence: CASAQAGSSAPYEQYF. CDR3 DNA sequence: TGTGCCAGCGCCCAGGCGGGGTCTAGCGCTCCCTACGAGCAGTACTTC. The chain is built from TRBV11-2 and TRBJ2-7; D possibly corresponds to TRBD2 (6 bases). The CDR3 runs 16 residues. Germline CDR1 is SGHAT and CDR2 is FQNNGV. The ends were cut back, 8 bases at V and 2 bases at J, with 22 bases in the middle.

This clonotype was observed many times. The rearrangement links TRBV27 to TRBJ2-7; 7 nucleotides line up with TRBD2. V lost 2 bases to trimming and J lost 9 bases; unmatched junction nucleotides: 13. Germline V gene lookup returns CDR1 MNHEY and CDR2 SMNVEV (reference sequence). The CDR3 contains 15 residues. The CDR3 is CASSLGSGLLGGQYF. The DNA for the CDR3 is TGTGCCAGCAGTTTAGGTAGCGGGCTCCTGGGCGGGCAGTACTTC.

There are a few counts of this clonotype. The chain uses TRBV14 and TRBJ2-7; perhaps TRBD2 as D (7 bases). The germline V gene has CDR1 SGHDN and CDR2 FVKESK. This CDR3 is built from 13 residues. Trimming took off 6 bases at V and 4 bases at J, with 13 bases between the two ends. CDR3 residues: CASRRGGTYEQYF. DNA of the CDR3: TGTGCCAGCAGAAGGGGGGGGACTTACGAGCAGTACTTC.

Concerning this clonotype itself: At one end, the junction sequence differs from germline, possibly due to a read error. V is TRBV12-3 or TRBV12-4 and J is TRBJ2-5; D possibly corresponds to TRBD2 (6 bases). The CDR3 contains 13 residues. The CDR3 DNA follows: TGTGCCAGCAGTCTAGCGAGCAAAGAGACCCAGTACTTC. Translation: CASSLASKETQYF.

There are a few counts of this clonotype. The chain combines TRBV11-2 with TRBJ2-1; D not certain. The V gene lost 5 bases and the J gene lost 4 bases, with 15 bases spanning the gap. Looked up from germline, CDR1 is SGHAT and CDR2 is FQNNGV. The CDR3 contains 15 residues. In DNA form, the CDR3 reads TGTGCCAGCAGCGAGACGGCGGAGATTTACAATGAGCAGTTCTTC. Translation gives CASSETAEIYNEQFF.

This clonotype was detected once. A single base separates this from a much larger clone, so it may be a read error. This rearrangement joins TRBV7-9 to TRBJ2-5; D call uncertain. The V gene's germline CDR1 is SEHNR and CDR2 FQNEAQ (reference sequence). There are 12 residues in the CDR3. Trimming cost V 1 base and J 6 bases, with 6 bases left between them. CDR3 DNA sequence: TGTGCCAGCAGCTTAGGCGTGAAGACCCAGTACTTC. Residues: CASSLGVKTQYF.

This clonotype was detected many times. V gene TRBV28 combines with J gene TRBJ2-7, with 7 bases lining up with TRBD1. Germline assignment: CDR1 MDHEN and CDR2 SYDVKM. V dropped 6 bases and J dropped 4; count of bases not matched to a gene: 12. This CDR3 is built from 15 residues. CDR3 sequence (DNA): TGTGCCAGCAGGCGTCATCCAACAGGGGCATACGAGCAGTACTTC. Translated: CASRRHPTGAYEQYF. Looking up the rest from reference TRBV28 and TRBJ2-7 gives the full variable domain: DVKVTQSSRYLVKRTGEKVFLECVQDMDHENMFWYRQDPGLGLRLIYFSYDVKMKEKGDIPEGYSVSREKKERFSLILESASTNQTSMYLCASRRHPTGAYEQYFGPGTRLTVT.

This clonotype has at least ten counts. The rearrangement joins TRBV5-4 to TRBJ2-7; perhaps D is TRBD1 or TRBD2 (5 bases each). V lost 1 base and J 3 bases, leaving 11 bases between the germline ends. The germline V gene encodes CDR1 SGHNT and CDR2 YYREEE (reference sequence). There are 14 residues in the CDR3. The DNA for the CDR3 is TGTGCCAGCAGCTTGATGGGGACGGACTACGAGCAGTACTTC. Translated: CASSLMGTDYEQYF.

This clonotype was counted at least ten times. The chain recombines TRBV5-5 with TRBJ2-1, with unresolved D. Germline V gene sequence: CDR1 SGHKS, CDR2 YYEKEE (reference sequence). Trimming shortened V by 0 bases and J by 9 bases, and 10 bases separated the two germline ends. The CDR3 runs 13 residues. The CDR3 sequence: CASSLVKGLEQFF. The CDR3 DNA sequence: TGTGCCAGCAGCTTGGTTAAGGGCCTTGAGCAGTTCTTC.

This clonotype was observed a handful of times. J is TRBJ2-2 and V is TRBV19; D unclear. Germline V gene lookup returns CDR1 LNHDA and CDR2 SQIVND (reference sequence). The CDR3 spans 13 residues. V lost 3 bases to trimming and J lost 5 bases, with 7 bases between them. In nucleotides, the CDR3 is TGTGCCAGTAGTATGGCTCTGACCGGGGAGCTGTTTTTT. The encoded protein is CASSMALTGELFF.